This record concerns one TCR beta chain sequence. Its target is unknown. This sample is drawn from a study of cytomegalovirus exposure and HLA in healthy donors. Study-level findings and limits: Presence/absence analysis assumed near-uniform sequencing depth across donors. The majority of TCR sequences were rare, yet some public TCRs appeared in many donors.

V was trimmed by 5 bases and J by 2 bases, leaving 14 bases between them. Per the germline V gene, CDR1 is MNHEY and CDR2 is SVGAGI. The CDR3 is 15 amino acids. Use of 60 Vbeta and 13 Jbeta primers characterized the PCR. TCRdb keeps only in-frame clones here, not all; method: immunoSEQ multiplex PCR. The sample carries approximately 140,000 clones, around 77% recorded once. The rearrangement uses TRBV6-5 and TRBJ2-3, with a weak D call TRBD2 (5 bases). The clonotype originates from a woman aged 60-70 years in good health and CMV-seronegative. Sequencing was done on a sample of PBMCs. CDR3 amino acids: CASSPSGIVTDTQYF. In nucleotides, the CDR3 is TGTGCCAGCAGTCCCAGCGGCATCGTCACAGATACGCAGTATTTT.